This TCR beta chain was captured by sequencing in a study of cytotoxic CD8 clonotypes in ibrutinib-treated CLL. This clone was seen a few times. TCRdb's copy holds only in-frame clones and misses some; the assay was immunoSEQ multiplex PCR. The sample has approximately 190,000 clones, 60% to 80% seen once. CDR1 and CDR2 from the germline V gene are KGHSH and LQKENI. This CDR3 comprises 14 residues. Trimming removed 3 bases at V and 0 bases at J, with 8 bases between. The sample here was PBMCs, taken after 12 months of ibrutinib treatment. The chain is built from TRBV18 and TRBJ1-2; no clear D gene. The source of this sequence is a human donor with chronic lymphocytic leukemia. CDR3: CASSPAAANYGYTF. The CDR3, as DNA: TGTGCCAGCTCACCGGCGGCAGCTAACTATGGCTACACCTTC.